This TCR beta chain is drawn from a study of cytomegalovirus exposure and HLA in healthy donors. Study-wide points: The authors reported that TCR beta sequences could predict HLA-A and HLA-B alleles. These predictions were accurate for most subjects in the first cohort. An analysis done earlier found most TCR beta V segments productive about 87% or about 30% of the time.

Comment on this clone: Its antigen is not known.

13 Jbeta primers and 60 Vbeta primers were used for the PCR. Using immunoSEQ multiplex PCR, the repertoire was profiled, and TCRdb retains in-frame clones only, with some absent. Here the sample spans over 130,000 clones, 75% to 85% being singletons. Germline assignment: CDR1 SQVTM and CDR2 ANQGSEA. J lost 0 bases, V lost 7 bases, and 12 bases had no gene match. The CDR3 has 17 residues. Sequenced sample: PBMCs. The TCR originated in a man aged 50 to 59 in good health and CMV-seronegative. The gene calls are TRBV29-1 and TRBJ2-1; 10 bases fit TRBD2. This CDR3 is CSAAGLALRSSYNEQFF. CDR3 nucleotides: TGCAGCGCTGCGGGACTAGCGCTTAGGAGCTCCTACAATGAGCAGTTCTTC.